This TCR beta chain was found in a study of blood T cell repertoires in COVID-19. Looking at the study overall: COVID-19 samples collected from the United States, Italy and Spain covered acute and convalescent phases. From T cells, B-cell-depleted T cells, or PBMCs came the material, which was cDNA or gDNA.

As originally analysed: How many nucleated cells were present was estimated from reference gene primer amplification. Here immunoSEQ multiplex PCR was the method, and the copy in TCRdb shows in-frame clones only, minus some. V and J calls and clone size are copied from that table; D and trimming were computed from the DNA. The profile shows some 80,000 clones, about 85% of them singletons. The germline V gene encodes CDR1 SGHNT and CDR2 YYREEE (reference sequence). V trimming: 0 bases; J trimming: 3 bases; junction bases outside the gene matches: 3. The CDR3 is 15 amino acids. The gene calls are TRBV5-4 and TRBJ2-7, with 10 bases identical to TRBD2. The clonotype comes from a human donor in a cohort sampled during active COVID-19. The sample comprised peripheral blood. CDR3: CASSLAQRGGYEQYF. The DNA of the CDR3 is TGTGCCAGCAGCTTGGCTCAGCGGGGGGGCTACGAGCAGTACTTC.